The 15 T cell receptor beta chains reported below all come from one sample, sequenced in a study of blood T cells in healthy people across ages. For the second PCR, which ran for 7 to 11 cycles, a sample-barcoded 5' primer and a J-beta primer mix were used. Each CDR3 protein gets one entry after TCRdb re-called the 5' RACE reads with MiXCR. Of more than 800,000 distinct CDR3 sequences in the sample, roughly 26% were seen once. The specimen sequenced was blood. All receptors come from a woman over 75 in good health.

V is TRBV6-2 or TRBV6-3 and J is TRBJ2-6; 8 bases line up with TRBD1. This CDR3 has 19 amino acids. V dropped 5 bases and J dropped 1; count of bases not matched to a gene: 13. Germline V CDR1 and CDR2: MNHEY, SVGEGT. CDR3 region: CASSNFRGLIRSGANVLTF. The CDR3 nucleotides read TGTGCCAGCAGTAACTTCAGGGGGCTCATTCGGTCTGGGGCCAACGTCCTGACTTTC.

This clonotype was seen a handful of times. V and J are TRBV7-9 and TRBJ1-5; TRBD1 matches at 7 bases. The CDR3 is 14 residues long. The V gene's germline CDR1 is SEHNR and CDR2 FQNEAQ (reference sequence). J was trimmed by 3 bases and V by 4 bases; bases with no gene match: 3. The CDR3 is CASSSGTDNQPQHF. In nucleotides, the CDR3 is TGTGCCAGCAGCTCCGGGACAGACAATCAGCCCCAGCATTTT.

This chain joins TRBV20-1 and TRBJ2-1; maybe TRBD1 (6 bases). In germline, CDR1 is DFQATT, CDR2 SNEGSKA (reference sequence). Trimming took 6 bases from V and 0 from J, leaving 27 bases between them. This CDR3 comprises 19 residues. Here the CDR3 reads CSAHFRDTQGGGSYNEQFF. The DNA of the CDR3 is TGCAGTGCACACTTCCGGGACACTCAGGGTGGAGGCTCCTACAATGAGCAGTTCTTC.

This clonotype was found many times. V usage is TRBV7-2 and J usage is TRBJ2-3; D might be TRBD1 (5 bases). CDR3 length: 12 amino acids. V lost 1 base, J lost 9 bases, and 8 bases lay in between. CDR1 and CDR2 (germline): SGHTA, FQGNSA. The CDR3 protein is CASSLEGVTQYF. Written as DNA, the CDR3 is TGTGCCAGCAGCTTAGAAGGGGTAACGCAGTATTTT. Full variable domain (remainder filled in from reference TRBV7-2 and TRBJ2-3): GAGVSQSPSNKVTEKGKDVELRCDPISGHTALYWYRQSLGQGLEFLIYFQGNSAPDKSGLPSDRFSAERTGGSVSTLTIQRTQQEDSAVYLCASSLEGVTQYFGPGTRLTVL.

The CDR3 nucleotides read TGTGCCAGCAGTTCCCGCGAGAATACGCAGTATTTT. Translating gives CASSSRENTQYF. This chain links TRBV28 with TRBJ2-3; no definite D call. The CDR3 runs 12 residues. The germline V and J ends were trimmed by 4 bases and 7 bases, with 9 bases remaining between them. Germline V gene data show CDR1 as MDHEN and CDR2 as SYDVKM.

At least ten counts were recorded for this clonotype. The V gene is TRBV20-1, the J gene TRBJ2-7, with D possibly matching TRBD1 (6 bases). V was clipped by 6 bases and J by 2 bases, with 11 bases between them. This CDR3 has 12 residues. Per the germline V gene, CDR1 is DFQATT and CDR2 is SNEGSKA (reference sequence). The CDR3 region has the DNA TGCAGTGCACCAGGGGTCACCTACGAGCAGTACTTC. This translates into CSAPGVTYEQYF.

A remark on this clonotype: A much more abundant neighbour one base away suggests this may be a read error. The J gene is TRBJ2-5, the V gene TRBV12-3 or TRBV12-4; D assignment may be TRBD1 or TRBD2 (5 bases each). This CDR3 spans 13 amino acids. The CDR3 is CASSVAHTDKQYF. CDR3 DNA sequence: TGTGCCAGCAGTGTAGCGCACACGGACAAGCAGTACTTC.

J is TRBJ2-7 and V is TRBV15, with 7 bases aligning to TRBD2. The J call may be mistaken, given a closer DNA end match to TRBJ2-5. This CDR3 is built from 15 residues. In germline, CDR1 is LNHNV, CDR2 YYDKDF (reference sequence). The CDR3 region has the DNA TGTGCCACCAGCAGAGCTCAGGCGGGGGTAGAGACCCAGTACTTC. It codes for CATSRAQAGVETQYF.

This clonotype showed up just a few times. A read error may explain this, as a much larger clone is one base away. The rearrangement joins TRBV4-2 to TRBJ1-2, with D perhaps matching TRBD1 (5 bases). The length of the CDR3 is 11 residues. Looked up from germline, CDR1 is LGHNA and CDR2 is YNFKEQ. The CDR3 DNA reads as TGTGCCAGCAGCGGATCCTGGGGCTGCACCTTC. The encoded protein is CASSGSWGCTF.

The V gene is TRBV4-3, the J gene TRBJ2-3; 9 bases match TRBD2. In germline, CDR1 is LGHNA, CDR2 YSLEER. The CDR3 spans 16 residues. V dropped 0 bases and J dropped 4; count of bases not matched to a gene: 5. CDR3 DNA sequence: TGCGCCAGCAGCCAAGATGAGACTAGCGGAGCAGATACGCAGTATTTT. Translated: CASSQDETSGADTQYF.

As for this clonotype: At one end the junction does not follow the germline gene, possibly because of a read error. The chain has TRBV11-2 and TRBJ2-1, with D tentatively TRBD2 (5 bases). Germline values: CDR1 SGHAT, CDR2 FQNNGV. The CDR3 is made up of 16 amino acids. The CDR3, as DNA: TGTGCCAGCAGCTCCCTAGAGAGGGTGGTTTACAATGGGCAGTTCTTC. Protein product: CASSSLERVVYNGQFF.

In this sample, this clonotype turned up once. The chain recombines TRBV5-5 with TRBJ2-1; perhaps D is TRBD1 or TRBD2 (5 bases each). V lost 4 bases, J lost 1 base, and 12 bases lay in between. CDR1 is SGHKS, CDR2 YYEKEE, per germline (reference sequence). CDR3 length: 15 residues. CDR3 residues: CASSRGFFSYNEQFF. The CDR3 DNA reads as TGTGCCAGCAGCCGGGGCTTTTTTTCCTACAATGAGCAGTTCTTC.

This clonotype was detected once. This may stem from a read error, because a much larger clone lies one nucleotide away. This chain uses TRBV6-2 or TRBV6-3 with TRBJ2-1; 15 bases line up with TRBD2. The CDR3 runs 19 residues. V was clipped by 11 bases and J by 0 bases; unmatched bases: 14. Germline V lookup: CDR1 MNHEY, CDR2 SVGEGT. CDR3 sequence: CARRRTGTSGGSSYNEQFF. For the CDR3, the DNA is TGTGCCCGCCGCCGGACCGGGACTAGCGGGGGGAGCTCCTACAATGAGCAGTTCTTC.

This clonotype appeared many times. The chain has TRBV20-1 and TRBJ2-3; 9 bases are a match to TRBD2. This CDR3 is built from 15 residues. V lost 6 bases, J lost 4 bases, and 11 bases stayed unmatched. The germline V gene encodes CDR1 DFQATT and CDR2 SNEGSKA (reference sequence). CDR3 residues: CSASAGGGRADTQYF. The CDR3 coding sequence is TGCAGTGCGTCGGCGGGAGGGGGAAGGGCAGATACGCAGTATTTT.

Comments on this clonotype: A much bigger clone sits one base away, suggesting this may be a read error. V and J are TRBV7-2 and TRBJ2-5; 10 nucleotides match TRBD2. V was pared by 9 bases and J by 11 bases, with 12 bases of the junction left unmatched. Germline V lookup: CDR1 SGHTA, CDR2 FQGNSA. The CDR3 length is 13 residues. CDR3 loop: CASEAGGPYAQYF. In nucleotides, the CDR3 is TGTGCCAGTGAAGCGGGGGGGCCGTACGCGCAGTACTTC.